This T cell receptor (beta chain) was recovered during a study of identical twins. Points from the study as a whole: Memory repertoires lacked the insertion deficit that abundant cord blood beta clonotypes showed.

Template switching added a universal primer site, and cDNA bore unique molecular identifiers. TCRdb processed the 5' RACE reads anew with MiXCR; each CDR3 protein has one entry. The sample lists approximately 550,000 distinct CDR3 sequences; 20% to 25% were seen once. This clonotype was seen more than once but under ten times. The antigen is undetermined. The CDR3 sequence is 17 residues long. In germline, CDR1 is LNHNV, CDR2 YYDKDF (reference sequence). V shed 4 bases and J 3 bases; nucleotides not matched to a gene: 7. These data also formed part of another study, on yellow fever vaccine responses in identical twins.

The chain recombines TRBV15 with TRBJ1-4; 11 positions match TRBD1. The sequence came from a young woman in good health. Sequenced: CD4+ T cells sorted from blood. CDR3 protein: CATSNRTGGPANEKLFF. CDR3 DNA: TGTGCCACCAGCAACCGGACAGGGGGCCCTGCTAATGAAAAACTGTTTTTT.